This T cell receptor beta chain comes out of a study of blood T cell repertoires in COVID-19. Study as a whole: Nucleic acid was either cDNA or gDNA, and it came from T cells, B-cell-depleted T cells, or PBMCs.

As handled by the study authors: Nucleated cell number was recorded as an estimate derived from reference gene primer amplification. Clones were read by immunoSEQ multiplex PCR, and TCRdb kept only the in-frame ones, dropping some. D and trimming were read from the DNA, whereas the V and J calls and clone size are those reported in that table. There are about 200,000 clones in the sample; around 83% occur only once, and roughly 10% lies in the top ten. V shed 5 bases and J 7 bases; nucleotides not matched to a gene: 16. This CDR3 comprises 16 residues. Germline-derived CDR1 and CDR2 are MNHEY and SMNVEV (reference sequence).

Input material: peripheral blood. This clonotype was sampled from a woman between 45 and 60 years old with COVID-19, enrolled during active disease. The rearrangement joins TRBV27 to TRBJ1-2; 7 nucleotides line up with TRBD1. The CDR3 region is CASSPGQVGVGGGYTF. The CDR3 bases are TGTGCCAGCAGTCCCGGACAGGTCGGAGTAGGAGGTGGCTACACCTTC.